Following are 20 T cell receptor beta chains from one sample sequenced in a study of shared clonotypes between healthy human individuals. CD8 cells regarded as naive lacked CD45RO, were positively chosen for CCR7, and omitted terminally differentiated effector memory CD45RA+ cells. Measured with immunoSEQ multiplex PCR; TCRdb has only the in-frame clones, and not every one. Among fewer than 700,000 clones, around 95% were seen once, and the ten largest hold 0.11%. The specimen sequenced was naive CD8+ T cells sorted from blood. These TCRs come from a woman aged 30 to 39 in good health.

This clone was counted a single time. The same CDR3 can be traced to other DNA sequences in this sample. The rearrangement links TRBV4-1 to TRBJ1-1; 7 positions agree with TRBD1. This CDR3 region has 13 residues. Per germline, CDR1 MGHRA and CDR2 YSYEKL. V lost 5 bases and J lost 3; bases outside the gene matches: 3. The CDR3 spells CASSLTGDTEAFF. The CDR3 bases are TGCGCCAGCAGCTTAACAGGGGACACTGAAGCTTTCTTT.

The chain is built from TRBV5-4 and TRBJ2-7; 11 nucleotides line up with TRBD2. Trimming at V came to 3 bases and at J to 3 bases, leaving 2 bases not matched to a gene. This CDR3 region has 14 residues. Germline V lookup: CDR1 SGHNT, CDR2 YYREEE (reference sequence). CDR3 sequence (DNA): TGTGCCAGCAGCTCGGGACTAGCGGTCTACGAGCAGTACTTC. Translated: CASSSGLAVYEQYF.

The CDR3 is CASSWEENEQFF. The CDR3, as DNA: TGTGCCAGCAGCTGGGAGGAGAATGAGCAGTTCTTC. This sequence joins TRBV5-8 and TRBJ2-1; possibly TRBD2 for D (6 bases). Trimming shortened V by 3 bases and J by 7 bases, and 8 bases separated the two germline ends. Germline CDR1 and CDR2: SGHTS and YDEGEE. The CDR3 runs 12 residues.

The chain employs TRBV9 and TRBJ2-2, with D possibly TRBD2 on 7 matching bases. Germline CDR1 SGDLS, CDR2 YYNGEE. V shed 3 bases and J shed 13 bases, with 25 bases lying between them. The CDR3 covers 16 residues. The CDR3 loop is CASSAPRGLAAAGLFF. CDR3 DNA sequence: TGTGCCAGCAGCGCCCCTCGGGGGCTAGCGGCCGCCGGGCTGTTTTTT.

The gene calls are TRBV7-8 and TRBJ1-3, with no clear D. CDR1 is SGHVS, CDR2 FQNEAQ, per germline. With 1 base removed from V and 0 bases from J, the gap between germline ends came to 10 bases. This CDR3 has 16 amino acids. CDR3 bases: TGTGCCAGCAGCTTAGATAGGGCAGTCTCTGGAAACACCATATATTTT. This encodes CASSLDRAVSGNTIYF.

This rearrangement joins TRBV9 to TRBJ1-2; possibly TRBD1 for D (5 bases). Germline loops: CDR1 SGDLS, CDR2 YYNGEE. This CDR3 comprises 18 residues. The V end was cut by 4 bases, the J end by 3 bases, with 25 bases between. The CDR3 here is CASSSKAGPAPWDYGYTF. CDR3 coding DNA: TGTGCCAGCAGCTCAAAAGCAGGGCCCGCTCCCTGGGACTATGGCTACACCTTC. The complete variable domain, with remaining parts taken from reference TRBV9 and TRBJ1-2, reads DSGVTQTPKHLITATGQRVTLRCSPRSGDLSVYWYQQSLDQGLQFLIQYYNGEERAKGNILERFSAQQFPDLHSELNLSSLELGDSALYFCASSSKAGPAPWDYGYTFGSGTRLTVV.

The chain couples TRBV9 to TRBJ1-1; D possibly corresponds to TRBD1 (5 bases). Trimming left V 4 bases short and J 0 bases short, with 13 bases between. The length of the CDR3 is 15 residues. Germline CDR1 and CDR2: SGDLS and YYNGEE. CDR3 sequence: CASSLGRTMNTEAFF. The CDR3 nucleotides read TGTGCCAGCAGCCTGGGACGGACGATGAACACTGAAGCTTTCTTT.

V gene TRBV9 combines with J gene TRBJ2-7; unclear D gene. The germline V and J ends were trimmed by 3 bases and 2 bases, with 12 bases remaining between them. This CDR3 has 14 residues. Germline V gene lookup returns CDR1 SGDLS and CDR2 YYNGEE. In nucleotides, the CDR3 is TGTGCCAGCAGCGCGTACAGAGAAACCTACGAGCAGTACTTC. It translates to CASSAYRETYEQYF. The full variable domain, with the rest looked up from reference TRBV9 and TRBJ2-7, is DSGVTQTPKHLITATGQRVTLRCSPRSGDLSVYWYQQSLDQGLQFLIQYYNGEERAKGNILERFSAQQFPDLHSELNLSSLELGDSALYFCASSAYRETYEQYFGPGTRLTVT.

This clone has only one observation. The V gene is TRBV27, the J gene TRBJ1-1; maybe TRBD1 (6 bases). This CDR3 region has 12 residues. The V and J ends lost 10 bases and 4 bases respectively, with 13 bases between them. The germline gives CDR1 MNHEY, CDR2 SMNVEV (reference sequence). CDR3 sequence (DNA): TGTGCCACCAGGGAGGGGGGCACTGAAGCTTTCTTT. This translates into CATREGGTEAFF.

This rearrangement joins TRBV2 to TRBJ2-7; a possible D gene is TRBD1 (6 bases). Germline lookup yields CDR1 SNHLY and CDR2 FYNNEI. The CDR3 sequence is 13 residues long. With 6 bases removed from V and 2 bases from J, the gap between germline ends came to 11 bases. The CDR3 reads CASRDSETYEQYF. In DNA, the CDR3 is TGTGCCAGCAGGGACAGCGAGACCTACGAGCAGTACTTC.

J is TRBJ2-3 and V is TRBV2, with TRBD1 as a possible D gene (6 bases). CDR1 and CDR2 from the germline V gene are SNHLY and FYNNEI. This CDR3 is 16 amino acids long. Trimming removed 3 bases at V and 0 bases at J, with 13 bases between. The CDR3 bases are TGTGCCAGCAGTGACGACAGGACAACTAGCACAGATACGCAGTATTTT. Translation: CASSDDRTTSTDTQYF.

CDR3 amino acids: CASSLSRGGAFF. CDR3 nucleotides: TGTGCCAGCAGCTTGAGTAGGGGGGGAGCTTTCTTT. The J gene is TRBJ1-1, the V gene TRBV5-6; TRBD1 is a possible D gene (6 bases). The CDR3 is made up of 12 amino acids. CDR1 SGHDT and CDR2 YYEEEE come from the germline V gene. Trimming shortened V by 1 base and J by 10 bases, and 11 bases separated the two germline ends.

CDR3 region: CASSQMGTQLFTDTQYF. CDR3 sequence (DNA): TGTGCCAGCAGCCAGATGGGGACCCAACTTTTCACAGATACGCAGTATTTT. The chain is built from TRBV11-2 and TRBJ2-3; D may be TRBD1 or TRBD2 (5 bases each). Germline-derived CDR1 and CDR2 are SGHAT and FQNNGV. V lost 5 bases and J lost 2, with 20 bases in between. The CDR3 runs 17 residues. Together with reference TRBV11-2 and TRBJ2-3, the CDR3 gives the full variable domain: EAGVAQSPRYKIIEKRQSVAFWCNPISGHATLYWYQQILGQGPKLLIQFQNNGVVDDSQLPKDRFSAERLKGVDSTLKIQPAKLEDSAVYLCASSQMGTQLFTDTQYFGPGTRLTVL.

This chain uses TRBV28 with TRBJ1-2; tentatively, D is TRBD1 (5 bases). V was pared by 2 bases and J by 8 bases, with 15 bases between. Germline assignment: CDR1 MDHEN and CDR2 SYDVKM. The CDR3 is 14 amino acids. The CDR3: CASSLGTGDGGYTF. DNA of the CDR3: TGTGCCAGCAGTTTAGGGACGGGGGACGGCGGCTACACCTTC.

This chain uses TRBV11-2 with TRBJ2-7; maybe TRBD1 (6 bases). V lost 0 bases, J lost 0 bases, and 12 bases lay in between. This CDR3 has 16 amino acids. Germline V CDR1 and CDR2: SGHAT, FQNNGV. For the CDR3, the DNA is TGTGCCAGCAGCTTAGATGGGGACATCACCTCCTACGAGCAGTACTTC. Translating it yields CASSLDGDITSYEQYF.

This chain links TRBV27 with TRBJ1-5; 8 bases align to TRBD1. The CDR3 contains 16 residues. Germline V gene lookup returns CDR1 MNHEY and CDR2 SMNVEV (reference sequence). J lost 6 bases, V lost 6 bases, and 13 bases had no gene match. The CDR3 reads CASRSTGGLGFQPQHF. In DNA, the CDR3 is TGTGCCAGCAGATCTACAGGGGGGCTAGGTTTTCAGCCCCAGCATTTT.

The chain is built from TRBV28 and TRBJ2-1; weak D call: TRBD2 (6 bases). The CDR3 extends over 11 amino acids. Germline V gives CDR1 MDHEN, CDR2 SYDVKM. V was pared by 3 bases and J by 12 bases, with 9 bases between. The CDR3 is CASSFGSGQFF. DNA for the CDR3: TGTGCCAGCAGTTTCGGGAGCGGGCAGTTCTTC.

The chain employs TRBV30 and TRBJ2-3, with 9 positions matching TRBD2. The germline V gene encodes CDR1 GTSNPN and CDR2 SVGIG (reference sequence). J gave up 2 bases and V 0 bases, and 6 bases lay outside the gene matches. CDR3 length: 16 amino acids. The CDR3 coding sequence is TGTGCCTGGAGTGTAGGTCTAGCGGGGCTCACAGATACGCAGTATTTT. This translates into CAWSVGLAGLTDTQYF.

This chain connects TRBV7-9 to TRBJ2-5; 13 bases are shared with TRBD2. Losses at the gene ends were 4 bases for V and 5 bases for J; bases not matched to a gene: 4. The CDR3 has 15 residues. Germline V gene sequence: CDR1 SEHNR, CDR2 FQNEAQ (reference sequence). The CDR3, as DNA: TGTGCCAGCAGCTCCTCGGGACTAGCGGGGGAGACCCAGTACTTC. Its protein product is CASSSSGLAGETQYF.

The genes are TRBV5-5 and TRBJ1-1, with D perhaps TRBD1 (6 bases). Germline V gives CDR1 SGHKS, CDR2 YYEKEE (reference sequence). Trimming left V 4 bases short and J 0 bases short, with 10 bases between. This CDR3 has 14 amino acids. The CDR3 protein is CASSQQGMNTEAFF. CDR3 in DNA: TGTGCCAGCAGCCAACAGGGTATGAACACTGAAGCTTTCTTT.